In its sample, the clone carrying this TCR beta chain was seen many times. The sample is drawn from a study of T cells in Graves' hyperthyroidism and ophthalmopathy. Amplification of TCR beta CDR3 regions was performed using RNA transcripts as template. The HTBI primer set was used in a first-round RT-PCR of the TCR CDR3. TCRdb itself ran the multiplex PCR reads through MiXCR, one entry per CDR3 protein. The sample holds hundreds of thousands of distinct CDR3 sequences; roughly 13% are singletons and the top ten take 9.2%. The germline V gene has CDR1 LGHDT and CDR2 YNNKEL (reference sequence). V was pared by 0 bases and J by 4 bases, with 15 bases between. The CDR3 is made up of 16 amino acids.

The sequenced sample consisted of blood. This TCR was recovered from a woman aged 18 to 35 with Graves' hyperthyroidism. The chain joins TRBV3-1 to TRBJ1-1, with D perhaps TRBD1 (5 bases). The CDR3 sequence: CASSQEKMAGATEAFF. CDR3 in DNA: TGTGCCAGCAGCCAAGAAAAGATGGCCGGGGCCACTGAAGCTTTCTTT.